A single T cell receptor beta chain is shown here with its context. Its cognate antigen has yet to be identified. Base qualities are not at hand, and no much larger clone is one base apart. This record belongs to a study of cytomegalovirus exposure and HLA in healthy donors (dated by TCRdb to the late 2010s). Regarding the complete study: According to an earlier analysis of 587 of the donors, 150 million to 200 million T cells yielded 117 million unique TCR beta sequences and about 280 Gb of sequence data. About five DR-DQ haplotypes were handled as single units for association and clustering because linkage in the cohort was strong. Every repertoire in the discovery cohort had been generated on one and the same sequencing platform. The study was designed to test whether signatures of past pathogen exposure could be identified by cataloging public T cell receptors. In a later analysis, previously published TCR beta repertoires from 666 donors were re-analyzed and high-resolution HLA genotyping was added so that TCR occurrence patterns could be studied. A later genetic analysis took genome-wide SNP genotypes for about three fifths of the 666 donors and used that subset as a discovery cohort. Using immunosequencing, the study profiled T cell repertoires from approximately 700 subjects and related those repertoires to cytomegalovirus serostatus. In addition to the first cohort of 666 subjects, a separate validation cohort of about 120 different subjects was used. Donor age, sex, ethnicity and CMV serostatus were compiled together with the repertoire data. The number of typed donors differed by locus: roughly 620-630 for A, B, C, DRB1 and DQB1; 522 for DQA1; 606 for DPA1; and approximately 450 for DPB1. Rather than using new phenotypic data, the later analysis identified candidate immune exposures from TCR beta sequences and from how often those sequences occurred across donors. Of the roughly 390 genotyped donors, 65% to 90% fell in the genetic ancestry cluster associated with self-reported Caucasian donors. HLA typing included class I and class II loci at four-digit resolution. On average, 235,054 unique TCR beta nucleotide sequences were sequenced per donor among 398 genotyped donors of the cohort, with about 19% of those sequences being non-productive. Approximately 310 gigabases of sequencing data and approximately 93 million unique TCR sequences were included in an early release covering over 600 HLA-typed donors. To predict cytomegalovirus infection status, the study combined high-throughput TCR immunosequencing, statistical association of individual TCRs with disease status, and machine learning. To decide whether each TCR beta V gene segment behaved as functional or pseudogenic, an earlier analysis of some 600 of the donors relied on high-throughput TCR beta sequencing.

The library relied on the immunoSEQ multiplex PCR assay. For the multiplex PCR, a mixture combining 60 forward primers for TCR Vbeta segments and 13 reverse primers for TCR Jbeta segments was used. The CDR3 region of rearranged TCR beta genes was amplified from genomic DNA by a multiplex PCR assay. On the Illumina HiSeq System, the amplified TCR beta libraries were sequenced as 87-base-pair reads. The source study handled its data this way. In a later analysis, roughly 80 million unique TCR beta chains were counted across the roughly 670 repertoires, and roughly 11 million of these chains were shared by at least two donors. Raw reads were error-corrected and collapsed into unique sequences with a nearest-neighbor algorithm that merged closely related sequences to remove PCR and sequencing errors. Alignment of CDR3 sequences to IMGT reference sequences was used to assign V, D and J gene segments. For a sequence to be retained, a match of at least six nucleotides to both a V gene segment and a J gene segment was required. Rearrangements were called productive when the CDR3 lacked stop codons and stayed in frame with V and J; all others were non-productive. CDR3 was defined by IMGT convention, running from the second conserved V-encoded cysteine to the conserved J-encoded phenylalanine. Sequences without an unambiguous match to a single V gene segment were excluded from the earlier analysis of about 640 of the donors. An earlier analysis of around 600 of the donors classified V segments as functional when productive rearrangements were above 56.7% and as segregating when the standard deviation between donors was above 5%. A statistical classification framework was built for diagnosing cytomegalovirus status from the catalog of TCR beta chain sequences. In a later analysis, V and J genes were assigned by comparing TCR nucleotide sequences against IMGT/GENE-DB human TR gene sequences. Using the TCRdist pipeline, a later analysis assigned CDR3 sequences along with most-parsimonious VDJ recombination scenarios. In a later analysis, each TCR beta chain was defined by its CDR3 amino acid sequence together with its V-gene family, and reads lacking a unique V-gene family were excluded. As a way to deal with suspected cross-contamination and a sequencing artifact, a later analysis dropped under 600 nucleotide sequences that were highly shared and had low generation probability. For each public chain, a later analysis derived a clonal expansion index from normalized ranks of inferred template counts within each repertoire. In a later analysis, generation probabilities were computed using a VDJ recombination model fitted to out-of-frame rearrangements, and the results were checked against IGoR. In a later analysis, hypergeometric tests were used to score TCR-TCR, TCR-HLA and TCR-CMV co-occurrence, with a repertoire-size bias correction applied to TCR pairs. A later analysis estimated false discovery rates by permuting HLA or CMV assignments 20 times. In a later analysis, co-occurring TCRs were grouped with DBSCAN, and TCRdist sequence similarity was added when clustering was performed within HLA-allele-positive subsets. Repertoires with fewer than 30,000 or more than 120,000 public chains were left out of co-occurrence clustering, as were several repertoires with anomalous nucleotide sharing. The clones in this table, taken by TCRdb from immuneACCESS, are in-frame only. Not every clone is retained; where verified, under half of the shortfall comes from an unresolved V gene, and the cause of the rest is unknown. V and J calls and clone size are those listed in that table; D and trimming were worked out from the DNA. The table for this sample lists around 110,000 clones; roughly 73% of them were counted only once. The ten largest clones capture about 8% of the sample.

CDR1 SNHLY and CDR2 FYNNEI were looked up in the germline V gene. V and J are truncated by 1 base and 0 bases respectively, leaving an intervening sequence of 10 bases. The CDR3 sequence holds 15 residues, the cysteine and phenylalanine included. The entry retains the CDR3 DNA only, 45 bases that are in frame from base 1. The cohort was made up of around 720 healthy bone marrow donors. At the time of sampling, every cohort member was nominally healthy, though immune exposures that went unrecorded were likely present. The donor was CMV seronegative and belonged to the group of roughly 330 seronegative cohort members. A peripheral blood sample was provided by each donor, and peripheral blood mononuclear cells were used for TCR beta sequencing. The Qiagen DNeasy Blood Extraction Kit was used to extract genomic DNA from the blood cell samples. General findings and caveats noted by the study authors: According to a later genetic analysis, donors in an Asian-associated ancestry cluster had fewer N-insertions in productive TCRs than the approximately 690-donor mean. A further reported finding was that TCR beta sequences accurately predicted the HLA-A and HLA-B alleles for most subjects in the first cohort. The classifier was reported to diagnose cytomegalovirus status with high specificity and sensitivity in both the original cohort and the validation cohort. Correlated functional status among segregating V segments might reflect linkage disequilibrium, but an unknown experimental factor could not be ruled out. Roughly uniform sequencing depth across donors was assumed in presence/absence analyses, although this assumption may not hold. A cluster of highly shared sequence variants was judged likely to represent a technical artifact of the sequencing pipeline. A later analysis found that TCR association rates varied across HLA loci, with DRB1 alleles showing the most associated TCRs and HLA-C alleles the fewest. The authors suggested that the approach could potentially be extended to other disease states and immunological phenotypes. When HLA alleles, especially DR and DQ, strongly co-occurred, TCR associations were difficult to assign to individual alleles. Specific HLA alleles were associated with 15,000 to 20,000 TCR beta sequences at a false discovery rate of 0.05 in a later analysis. A later genetic analysis associated a missense DCLRE1C variant with V-gene and J-gene trimming of TCR beta chains, and an independent cohort replicated the association. HLA typing was unavailable for some donors at each locus, so association tests used only the typed subset. In a later analysis, several top co-occurrence clusters were reported to appear linked to parvovirus B19, influenza, CMV and Epstein-Barr virus. For the cohort, immune exposure information was limited to CMV serostatus. Over 15 rarely observed V segments, including chromosome 9 orphons, were excluded from the earlier analysis of about 600 of the donors because counts were too low. In vitro tests confirmed that three of the cytomegalovirus-associated TCR beta chains recognize cytomegalovirus antigens. According to a later analysis, most CMV-associated TCR beta chains appeared to be HLA-restricted, and the HLA associations seemed to be driven largely by CMV exposure. Compared with equally common non-associated chains, HLA-associated TCR beta chains in a later analysis were more clonally expanded and had lower generation probabilities. In an earlier analysis of around 500 of the donors, most TCR beta V segments appeared in productive rearrangements about 87% or about 30% of the time, broadly matching IMGT annotations. Some IMGT-functional V segments, including TRBV6-2 and TRBV6-3, could not be told apart with the 87-base-pair reads, so those segments were excluded. The cohort was sequenced for TCR beta chains only, and without alpha or paired-chain data the features that could be detected were limited. The study gave a list of roughly 150 TCR beta chains associated with cytomegalovirus. Most TCR sequences were observed very rarely across donors, whereas some public TCRs were present in many individuals.

Sequenced: PBMCs. This chain joins TRBV2 to TRBJ2-7, with no D gene named confidently. This clonotype was sampled from a man aged 30 to 39 in good health and CMV-seronegative. CDR3 protein: CASSEVTFPSYEQYF. The DNA sequence is as follows: TGTGCCAGCAGTGAAGTCACTTTTCCCTCCTACGAGCAGTACTTC.